This TCR beta chain was profiled in a study of T cell responses to AZD1222 COVID-19 vaccine. Notes on the study in general: Repertoires were obtained only post-peak T cell response. White British donors predominated, females outnumbered males, and clonal diversity was possibly underestimated. Regions left unmutated in variants are reportedly the target of nearly half of spike-specific TCRs.

Trimming cost V 3 bases and J 4 bases; bases outside gene matches: 9. Germline CDR1 LNHNV, CDR2 YYDKDF (reference sequence). This CDR3 has 16 residues. Points on this clone: Its antigen is as yet unknown.

This table comes from immunoSEQ multiplex PCR, and its TCRdb copy is limited to in-frame clones, with some not included. The repertoire holds about 39,000 clones, with about 88% as singletons. This sequence joins TRBV15 and TRBJ2-4, with TRBD2 identical over 7 bases. The clonotype originates from an adult who received the MenACWY meningococcal vaccine as a control. The sample in question was peripheral blood, obtained 28 days after the second dose of the MenACWY control vaccine. Written as DNA, the CDR3 is TGTGCCACCAGCAGCGCTATGAAGCGGGATAAAAACATTCAGTACTTC. This codes for CATSSAMKRDKNIQYF. The entire variable domain, with the rest obtained from reference TRBV15 and TRBJ2-4, is as follows: DAMVIQNPRYQVTQFGKPVTLSCSQTLNHNVMYWYQQKSSQAPKLLFHYYDKDFNNEADTPDNFQSRRPNTSFCFLDIRSPGLGDTAMYLCATSSAMKRDKNIQYFGAGTRLSVL.